This T cell receptor (beta chain) was captured in a study of T-cell reconstitution after alpha-beta-depleted transplantation in children. Unique molecular identifiers tagged the TCRbeta library. TCRdb reprocessed the PCR reads with MiXCR, giving one entry per CDR3 protein. This table holds 450,000 to 550,000 distinct CDR3 sequences, 11% found once. The sequence derives from a female patient aged 2-15 years who had a stem cell transplant for aplastic anemia, so the T cells may come from the graft donor. The source material was PBMCs, mostly from graft donor cells, sampled 180 days after TCRalphabeta/CD19-depleted stem cell transplant.

The CDR3 DNA reads TGTGCCTGGGGACAGATCTATGGCTACACCTTC. This codes for CAWGQIYGYTF. This sequence joins TRBV30 and TRBJ1-2, with a weak D call TRBD1 (6 bases). The V gene's germline CDR1 is GTSNPN and CDR2 SVGIG (reference sequence). The V end lost 5 bases, the J end lost 4 bases, and 8 bases lay between the germline ends. CDR3 length: 11 residues.